Sequencing of this TCR beta chain was carried out in a study of blood T cell repertoires in COVID-19. About the research overall: Sample material is recorded as cDNA or gDNA derived from T cells, B-cell-depleted T cells, or PBMCs.

Between the trimmed V and J ends, which lost 8 bases and 2 bases, there was a span of 5 bases. This CDR3 is built from 11 residues. The germline CDR1 and CDR2 sequences are SNHLY and FYNNEI. The study recruited people aged 18 to 89 years across approximately 23 US areas. Study processing details: Amplified reference gene primers provided the basis for estimating nucleated cell counts. Profiling relied on immunoSEQ multiplex PCR, and the TCRdb table lists in-frame clones only, not all of them. The V and J calls and the clone size are those of that table, but D and trimming were determined from the DNA. The sample has about 200,000 clones, around 82% seen once.

V usage is TRBV2 and J usage is TRBJ2-3, with D uncertain. The sequencing sample was made of PBMCs or T cells enriched from blood (not recorded which). The receptor's source is a woman aged 50 to 60 who had been exposed to COVID-19. The CDR3 loop reads CASRYTDTQYF. In DNA form, the CDR3 reads TGTGCCAGCCGGTACACAGATACGCAGTATTTT.